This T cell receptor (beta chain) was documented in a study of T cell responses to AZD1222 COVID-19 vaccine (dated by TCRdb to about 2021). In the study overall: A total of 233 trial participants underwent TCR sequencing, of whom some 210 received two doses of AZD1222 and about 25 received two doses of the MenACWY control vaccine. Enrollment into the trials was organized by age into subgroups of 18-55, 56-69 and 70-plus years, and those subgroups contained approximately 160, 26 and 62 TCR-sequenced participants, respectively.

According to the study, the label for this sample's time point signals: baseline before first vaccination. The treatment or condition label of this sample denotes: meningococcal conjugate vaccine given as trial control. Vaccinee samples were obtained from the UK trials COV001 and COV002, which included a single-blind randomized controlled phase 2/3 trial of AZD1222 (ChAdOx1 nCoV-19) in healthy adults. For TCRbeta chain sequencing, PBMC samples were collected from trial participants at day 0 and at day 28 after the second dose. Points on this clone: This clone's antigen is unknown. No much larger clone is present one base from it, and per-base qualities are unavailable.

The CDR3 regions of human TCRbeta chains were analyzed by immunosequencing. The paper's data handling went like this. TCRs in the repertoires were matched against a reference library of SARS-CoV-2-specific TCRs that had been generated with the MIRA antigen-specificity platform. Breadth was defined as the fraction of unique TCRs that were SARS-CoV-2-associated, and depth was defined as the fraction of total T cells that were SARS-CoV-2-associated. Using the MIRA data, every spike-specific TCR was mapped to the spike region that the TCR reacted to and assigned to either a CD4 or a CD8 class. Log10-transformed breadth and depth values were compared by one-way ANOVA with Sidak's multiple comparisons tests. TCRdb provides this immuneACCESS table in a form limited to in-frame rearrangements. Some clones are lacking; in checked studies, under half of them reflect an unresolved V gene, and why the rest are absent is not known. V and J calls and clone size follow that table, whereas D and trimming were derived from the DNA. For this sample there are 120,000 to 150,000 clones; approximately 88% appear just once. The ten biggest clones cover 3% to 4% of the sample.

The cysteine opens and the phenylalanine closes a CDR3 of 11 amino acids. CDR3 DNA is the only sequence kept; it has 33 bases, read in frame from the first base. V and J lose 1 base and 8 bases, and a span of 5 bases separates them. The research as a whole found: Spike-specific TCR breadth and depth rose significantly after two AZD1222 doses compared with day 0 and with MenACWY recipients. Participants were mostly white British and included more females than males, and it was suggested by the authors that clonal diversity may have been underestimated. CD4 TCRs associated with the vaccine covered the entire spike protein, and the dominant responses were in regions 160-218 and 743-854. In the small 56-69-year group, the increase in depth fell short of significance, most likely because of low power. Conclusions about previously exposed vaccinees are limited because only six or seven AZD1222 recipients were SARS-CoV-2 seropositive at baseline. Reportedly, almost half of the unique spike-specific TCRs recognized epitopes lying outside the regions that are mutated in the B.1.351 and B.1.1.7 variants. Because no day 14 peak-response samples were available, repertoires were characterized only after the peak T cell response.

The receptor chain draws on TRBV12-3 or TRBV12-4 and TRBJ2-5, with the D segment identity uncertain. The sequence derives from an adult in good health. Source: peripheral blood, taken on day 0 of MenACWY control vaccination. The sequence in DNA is TGTGCCAGCAGTTTAGGAGGAACCCAGTACTTC. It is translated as CASSLGGTQYF.